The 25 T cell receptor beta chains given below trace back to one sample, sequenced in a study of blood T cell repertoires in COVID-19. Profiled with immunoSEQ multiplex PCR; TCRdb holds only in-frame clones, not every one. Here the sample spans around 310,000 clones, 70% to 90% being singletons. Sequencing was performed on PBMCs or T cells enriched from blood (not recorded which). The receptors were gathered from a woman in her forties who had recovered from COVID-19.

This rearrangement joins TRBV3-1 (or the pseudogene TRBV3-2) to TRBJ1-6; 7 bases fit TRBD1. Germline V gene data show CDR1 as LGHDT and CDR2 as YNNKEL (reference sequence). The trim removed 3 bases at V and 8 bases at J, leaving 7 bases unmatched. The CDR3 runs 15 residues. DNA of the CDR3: TGTGCCAGCAGCCAGGAGAGGGGGCCGTATTCACCCCTCCACTTT. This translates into CASSQERGPYSPLHF.

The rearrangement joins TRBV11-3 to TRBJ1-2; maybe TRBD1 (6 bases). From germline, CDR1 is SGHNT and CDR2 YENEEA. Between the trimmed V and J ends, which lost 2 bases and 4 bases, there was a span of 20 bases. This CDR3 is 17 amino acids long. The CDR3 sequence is CASSLSPNPGVGYGYTF. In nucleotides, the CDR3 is TGTGCCAGCAGCTTATCCCCCAACCCAGGGGTCGGCTATGGCTACACCTTC.

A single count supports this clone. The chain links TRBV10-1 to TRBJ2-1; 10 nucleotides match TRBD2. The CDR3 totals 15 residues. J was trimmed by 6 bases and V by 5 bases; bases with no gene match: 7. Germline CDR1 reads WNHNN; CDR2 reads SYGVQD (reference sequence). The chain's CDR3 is CASSPHSGGFNEQFF. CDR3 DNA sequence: TGCGCCAGCAGTCCACATAGCGGGGGGTTCAATGAGCAGTTCTTC.

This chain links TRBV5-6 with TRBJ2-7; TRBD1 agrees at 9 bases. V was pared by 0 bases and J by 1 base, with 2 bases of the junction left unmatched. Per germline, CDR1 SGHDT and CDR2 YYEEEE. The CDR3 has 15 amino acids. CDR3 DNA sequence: TGTGCCAGCAGCTTGGTCGGACAGGGGTCCTACGAGCAGTACTTC. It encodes CASSLVGQGSYEQYF.

In DNA, the CDR3 is TGCGCCAGCTCTGAGAGGGTTCCTTTAGAGTCTGGAAACACCATATATTTT. This encodes CASSERVPLESGNTIYF. The V and J genes are TRBV4-1 and TRBJ1-3; D is unclear. The CDR3 contains 17 residues. V was shortened by 8 bases and J by 1 base, with 21 bases between the two germline ends. Looked up from germline, CDR1 is MGHRA and CDR2 is YSYEKL.

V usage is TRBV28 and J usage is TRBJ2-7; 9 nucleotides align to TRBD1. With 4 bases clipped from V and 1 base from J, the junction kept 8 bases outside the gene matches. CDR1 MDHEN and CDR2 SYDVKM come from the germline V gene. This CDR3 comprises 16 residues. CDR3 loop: CASSSSGTGNSYEQYF. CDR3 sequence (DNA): TGTGCCAGCAGTTCTTCCGGGACAGGGAATTCCTACGAGCAGTACTTC.

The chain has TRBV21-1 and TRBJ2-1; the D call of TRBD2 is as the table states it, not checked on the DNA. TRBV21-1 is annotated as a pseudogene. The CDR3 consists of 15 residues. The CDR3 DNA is TGTGCCAGCAGCAACACGACTGAAGACGGGGATGAGCAGTTCTTC. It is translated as CASSNTTEDGDEQFF.

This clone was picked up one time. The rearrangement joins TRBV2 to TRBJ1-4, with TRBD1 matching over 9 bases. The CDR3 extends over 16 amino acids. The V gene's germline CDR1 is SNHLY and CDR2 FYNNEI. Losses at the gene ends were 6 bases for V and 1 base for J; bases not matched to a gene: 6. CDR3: CASRDRGTGTNEKLFF. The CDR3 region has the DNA TGTGCCAGCAGGGACAGGGGAACTGGAACTAATGAAAAACTGTTTTTT.

DNA of the CDR3: TGTGCCTGGAGTACCACAGGGGTTGGCTACACCTTC. Protein sequence: CAWSTTGVGYTF. The chain links TRBV30 to TRBJ1-2; 7 nucleotides align to TRBD1. Germline V gene data show CDR1 as GTSNPN and CDR2 as SVGIG (reference sequence). The junction had 4 bases not matched to a gene; V was cut back by 2 bases and J by 7 bases. The CDR3 has 12 amino acids.

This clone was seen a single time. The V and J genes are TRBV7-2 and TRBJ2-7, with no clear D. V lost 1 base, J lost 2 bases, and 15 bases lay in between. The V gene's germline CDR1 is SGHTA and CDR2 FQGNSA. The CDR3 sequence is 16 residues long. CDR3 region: CASSLGSDAFAYEQYF. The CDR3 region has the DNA TGTGCCAGCAGCTTAGGCTCAGATGCCTTTGCCTACGAGCAGTACTTC.

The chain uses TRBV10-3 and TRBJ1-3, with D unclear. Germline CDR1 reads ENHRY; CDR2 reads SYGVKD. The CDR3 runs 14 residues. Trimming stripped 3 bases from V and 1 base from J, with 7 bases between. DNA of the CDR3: TGTGCCATCAGTGAACGGGATTCTGGAAACACCATATATTTT. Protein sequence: CAISERDSGNTIYF.

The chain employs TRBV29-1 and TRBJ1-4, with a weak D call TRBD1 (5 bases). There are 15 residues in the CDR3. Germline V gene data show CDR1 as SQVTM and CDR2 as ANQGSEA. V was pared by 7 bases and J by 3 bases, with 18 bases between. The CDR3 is CSAGGPGWANEKLFF. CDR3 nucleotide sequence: TGCAGCGCCGGCGGCCCAGGGTGGGCTAATGAAAAACTGTTTTTT.

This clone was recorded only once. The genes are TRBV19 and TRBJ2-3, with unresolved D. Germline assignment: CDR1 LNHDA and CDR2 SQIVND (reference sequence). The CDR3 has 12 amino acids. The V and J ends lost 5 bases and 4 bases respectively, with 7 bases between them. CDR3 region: CASSLLSDTQYF. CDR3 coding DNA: TGTGCCAGTAGTTTACTGTCAGATACGCAGTATTTT. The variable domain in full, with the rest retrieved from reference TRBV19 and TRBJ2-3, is DGGITQSPKYLFRKEGQNVTLSCEQNLNHDAMYWYRQDPGQGLRLIYYSQIVNDFQKGDIAEGYSVSREKKESFPLTVTSAQKNPTAFYLCASSLLSDTQYFGPGTRLTVL.

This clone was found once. CDR3 in amino acids: CASTGGGAFYNEQFF. The CDR3 DNA reads TGTGCCAGCACCGGGGGGGGTGCCTTTTACAATGAGCAGTTCTTC. The chain recombines TRBV27 with TRBJ2-1, with 8 nucleotides matching TRBD2. J was trimmed by 4 bases and V by 7 bases; bases with no gene match: 9. Germline V gives CDR1 MNHEY, CDR2 SMNVEV (reference sequence). There are 15 residues in the CDR3.

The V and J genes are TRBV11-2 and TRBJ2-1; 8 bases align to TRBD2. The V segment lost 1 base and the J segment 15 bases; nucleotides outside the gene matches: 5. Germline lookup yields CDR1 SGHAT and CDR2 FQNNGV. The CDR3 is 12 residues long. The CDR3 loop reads CASSLAGRGPFF. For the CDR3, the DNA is TGTGCCAGCAGCTTAGCCGGGAGGGGTCCGTTCTTC. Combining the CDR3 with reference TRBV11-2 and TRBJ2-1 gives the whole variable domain EAGVAQSPRYKIIEKRQSVAFWCNPISGHATLYWYQQILGQGPKLLIQFQNNGVVDDSQLPKDRFSAERLKGVDSTLKIQPAKLEDSAVYLCASSLAGRGPFFGPGTRLTVL.

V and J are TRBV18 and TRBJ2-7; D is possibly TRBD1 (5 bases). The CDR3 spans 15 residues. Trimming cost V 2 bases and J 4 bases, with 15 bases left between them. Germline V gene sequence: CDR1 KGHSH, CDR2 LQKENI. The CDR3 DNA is TGTGCCAGCTCACCAGGGCAGGGAATAGGTTACGAGCAGTACTTC. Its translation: CASSPGQGIGYEQYF.

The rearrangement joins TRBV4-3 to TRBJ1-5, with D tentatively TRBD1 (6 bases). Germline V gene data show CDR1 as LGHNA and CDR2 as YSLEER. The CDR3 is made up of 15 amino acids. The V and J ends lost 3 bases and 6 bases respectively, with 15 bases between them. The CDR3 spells CASSQYTGPGQPQHF. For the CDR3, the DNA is TGCGCCAGCAGCCAGTACACAGGGCCTGGTCAGCCCCAGCATTTT.

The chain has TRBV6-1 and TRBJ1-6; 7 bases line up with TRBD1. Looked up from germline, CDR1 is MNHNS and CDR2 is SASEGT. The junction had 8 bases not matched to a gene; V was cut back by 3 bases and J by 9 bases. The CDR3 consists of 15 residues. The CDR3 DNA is TGTGCCAGCAGTGAGCGGATGGAGGGGGCTTCACCCCTCCACTTT. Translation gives CASSERMEGASPLHF.

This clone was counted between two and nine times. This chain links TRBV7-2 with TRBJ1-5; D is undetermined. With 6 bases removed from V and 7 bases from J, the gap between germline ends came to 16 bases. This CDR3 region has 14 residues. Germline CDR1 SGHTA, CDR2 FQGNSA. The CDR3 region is CASSLTEREQPQHF. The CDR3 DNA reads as TGTGCCAGCAGTCTCACGGAGCGGGAACAGCCCCAGCATTTT.

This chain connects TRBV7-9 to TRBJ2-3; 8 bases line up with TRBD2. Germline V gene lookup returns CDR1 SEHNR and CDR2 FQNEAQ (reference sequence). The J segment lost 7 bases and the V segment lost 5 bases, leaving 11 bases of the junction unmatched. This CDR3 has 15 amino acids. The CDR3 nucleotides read TGTGCCAGCAGCCCTCCTAGCGGGCTCCTTAATACGCAGTATTTT. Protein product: CASSPPSGLLNTQYF.

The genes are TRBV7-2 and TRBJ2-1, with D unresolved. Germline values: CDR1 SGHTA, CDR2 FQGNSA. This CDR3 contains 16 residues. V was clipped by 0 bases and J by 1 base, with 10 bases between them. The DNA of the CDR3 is TGTGCCAGCAGCTTAGCAAGCTCCAGGTCCTACAATGAGCAGTTCTTC. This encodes CASSLASSRSYNEQFF.

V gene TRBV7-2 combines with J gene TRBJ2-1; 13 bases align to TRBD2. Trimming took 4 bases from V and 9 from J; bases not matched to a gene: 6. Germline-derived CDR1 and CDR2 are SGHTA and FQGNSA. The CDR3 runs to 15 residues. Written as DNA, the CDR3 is TGTGCCAGCAGCTCAAGACTAGCGGGGGGTCCTGAGCAGTTCTTC. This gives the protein CASSSRLAGGPEQFF.

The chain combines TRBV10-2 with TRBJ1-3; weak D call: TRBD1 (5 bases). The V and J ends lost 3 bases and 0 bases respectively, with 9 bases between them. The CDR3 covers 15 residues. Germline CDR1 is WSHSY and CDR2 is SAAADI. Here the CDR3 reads CASSESGNSGNTIYF. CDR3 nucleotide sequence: TGCGCCAGCAGTGAATCAGGGAACTCTGGAAACACCATATATTTT.

CDR3 sequence reads: CASSRTGYQETQYF. The DNA of the CDR3 is TGTGCCAGCTCCCGGACAGGATACCAAGAGACCCAGTACTTC. The V and J genes are TRBV7-6 and TRBJ2-5; 7 nucleotides match TRBD1. CDR3 length: 14 residues. V dropped 8 bases and J dropped 0; count of bases not matched to a gene: 6. The germline V gene encodes CDR1 SGHVS and CDR2 FNYEAQ.

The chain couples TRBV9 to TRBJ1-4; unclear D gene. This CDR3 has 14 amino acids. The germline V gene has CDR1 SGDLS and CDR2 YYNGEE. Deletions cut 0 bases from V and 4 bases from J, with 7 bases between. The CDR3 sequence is CASSVASLNEKLFF. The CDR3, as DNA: TGTGCCAGCAGCGTAGCCAGTCTTAATGAAAAACTGTTTTTT.